Sequencing of this T cell receptor (beta chain) was carried out in a study of identifying expanded T cells in peripheral blood. Overall study findings and caveats: Differentially abundant clones: around 1.1 between replicates, about 15 at about two weeks, 19 at four. Across healthy donors, higher total template counts meant significantly greater two-week count variance.

Healthy donors had no documented immune events, such as infections, while sampled. Using immunoSEQ multiplex PCR, the repertoire was profiled, and TCRdb retains in-frame clones only, with some absent. This table has 80,000 or so clones, almost 85% appearing once. As for this clone: Its antigen is not known.

Germline lookup yields CDR1 LGHNA and CDR2 YSLEER. V was clipped by 3 bases and J by 4 bases, with 18 bases between them. The CDR3 sequence is 16 residues long. This chain links TRBV4-3 with TRBJ1-2; no reliable D call. Sequencing was carried out using blood. This clonotype was sampled from a person aged 18 to 75 in good health. CDR3 sequence: CASSQSSGGHLYGYTF. For the CDR3, the DNA is TGCGCCAGCAGCCAGTCTAGTGGAGGCCACCTCTATGGCTACACCTTC.